What follows are 24 T cell receptor beta chains derived from one specimen sequenced in a study of OX40 agonist ivuxolimab in advanced cancers. Clones were sequenced by immunoSEQ multiplex PCR, and TCRdb holds only the in-frame ones, with some missing. The data show tens of thousands of clones, about four fifths seen once. The specimen comprised CD4+ or CD8+ T cells sorted from blood, sampled in a trial of the OX40 agonist ivuxolimab. The receptors come from an adult with an advanced solid tumor such as melanoma, head and neck, liver or kidney cancer.

Only a few counts were recorded for this clone. V is TRBV28 and J is TRBJ1-1, with 9 positions matching TRBD1. CDR3 length: 12 amino acids. The germline CDR1 and CDR2 sequences are MDHEN and SYDVKM. V lost 6 bases, J lost 11 bases, and 7 bases stayed unmatched. CDR3 DNA sequence: TGTGCCAGCAGAAGACGGGACAGGGACGCTTTCTTT. It is translated as CASRRRDRDAFF.

The V and J genes are TRBV19 and TRBJ2-1; D remains ambiguous. Germline V lookup: CDR1 LNHDA, CDR2 SQIVND (reference sequence). Deletions cut 2 bases from V and 0 bases from J, with 11 bases between. This CDR3 spans 16 amino acids. CDR3 protein: CASSIWTSSSYNEQFF. Written as DNA, the CDR3 is TGTGCCAGTAGTATATGGACGTCCAGCTCCTACAATGAGCAGTTCTTC.

This chain uses TRBV6-1 with TRBJ1-2; 8 bases are shared with TRBD1. Looked up from germline, CDR1 is MNHNS and CDR2 is SASEGT. CDR3 length: 15 amino acids. With V trimmed by 0 bases and J by 2 bases, 2 bases remained unmatched. The CDR3 sequence: CASSEAGQGNYGYTF. The CDR3 bases are TGTGCCAGCAGTGAAGCTGGACAGGGCAACTATGGCTACACCTTC.

The chain recombines TRBV4-1 with TRBJ2-2, with no clear D. Germline V CDR1 and CDR2: MGHRA, YSYEKL. V lost 4 bases, J lost 3 bases, and 9 bases lay in between. This CDR3 comprises 14 residues. CDR3 DNA: TGCGCCAGCAGCCCATCGGCGGACACCGGGGAGCTGTTTTTT. Translating it yields CASSPSADTGELFF.

This rearrangement joins TRBV27 to TRBJ2-7; D unresolved. The CDR3 extends over 13 amino acids. The V and J ends lost 2 bases and 0 bases respectively, with 5 bases between them. Germline V gives CDR1 MNHEY, CDR2 SMNVEV (reference sequence). The CDR3 here is CASSLLSSYEQYF. DNA for the CDR3: TGTGCCAGCAGTTTACTGAGCTCCTACGAGCAGTACTTC.

This clone was recorded a few times. The chain links TRBV27 to TRBJ2-1; 9 nucleotides agree with TRBD1. V dropped 5 bases and J dropped 6; count of bases not matched to a gene: 11. The CDR3 is 16 residues long. The germline V gene encodes CDR1 MNHEY and CDR2 SMNVEV (reference sequence). CDR3 bases: TGTGCCAGCAGTCCTCTACCGGGACAGGGAGGCAATGAGCAGTTCTTC. This encodes CASSPLPGQGGNEQFF.

The chain has TRBV9 and TRBJ2-5, with D hard to call. This CDR3 is built from 14 residues. Trimming took 0 bases from V and 2 from J, leaving 8 bases between them. Germline V CDR1 and CDR2: SGDLS, YYNGEE. The CDR3 nucleotides are TGTGCCAGCAGCGTAGCTGGTGCTCAAGAGACCCAGTACTTC. It yields the protein CASSVAGAQETQYF.

The chain combines TRBV5-6 with TRBJ2-7, with D perhaps TRBD1 or TRBD2 (5 bases each). With 4 bases removed from V and 2 bases from J, the gap between germline ends came to 13 bases. Looked up from germline, CDR1 is SGHDT and CDR2 is YYEEEE. There are 14 residues in the CDR3. Here the CDR3 reads CASSPYGAPYEQYF. The CDR3 bases are TGTGCCAGCAGCCCCTACGGGGCTCCCTACGAGCAGTACTTC.

V gene TRBV6-5 combines with J gene TRBJ2-1, with 7 bases that match TRBD1. The germline V gene has CDR1 MNHEY and CDR2 SVGAGI. This CDR3 spans 15 amino acids. Germline trimming cut 5 bases from V and 7 bases from J; bases unmatched to any gene: 11. The CDR3 DNA follows: TGTGCCAGCAGTCACCGGGACAGATGGGGTAATGAGCAGTTCTTC. Amino acids: CASSHRDRWGNEQFF.

This rearrangement joins TRBV27 to TRBJ2-1; tentatively, D is TRBD2 (6 bases). V lost 3 bases and J 0 bases, leaving 9 bases between the germline ends. Germline CDR1 MNHEY, CDR2 SMNVEV (reference sequence). The CDR3 has 15 residues. The CDR3 reads CASSFPGSSYNEQFF. CDR3 sequence (DNA): TGTGCCAGCAGTTTTCCCGGGAGCTCCTACAATGAGCAGTTCTTC.

The chain couples TRBV19 to TRBJ2-2; D gene uncertain. This CDR3 spans 14 amino acids. V lost 7 bases, J lost 0 bases, and 9 bases lay in between. Per the germline V gene, CDR1 is LNHDA and CDR2 is SQIVND (reference sequence). CDR3 amino acids: CASTPVANTGELFF. The CDR3 DNA reads as TGTGCCAGTACCCCCGTGGCGAACACCGGGGAGCTGTTTTTT.

The chain recombines TRBV28 with TRBJ2-1, with 9 bases matching TRBD1. The germline V gene has CDR1 MDHEN and CDR2 SYDVKM. This CDR3 has 15 residues. V lost 3 bases and J lost 2; bases outside the gene matches: 2. CDR3: CASSLTGGPYNEQFF. In DNA form, the CDR3 reads TGTGCCAGCAGTTTGACAGGGGGGCCCTACAATGAGCAGTTCTTC. Complete variable domain (other parts from reference TRBV28 and TRBJ2-1): DVKVTQSSRYLVKRTGEKVFLECVQDMDHENMFWYRQDPGLGLRLIYFSYDVKMKEKGDIPEGYSVSREKKERFSLILESASTNQTSMYLCASSLTGGPYNEQFFGPGTRLTVL.

This chain connects TRBV19 to TRBJ1-5; TRBD1 aligns across 7 bases. The V gene's germline CDR1 is LNHDA and CDR2 SQIVND (reference sequence). Trimming at V came to 4 bases and at J to 5 bases, leaving 14 bases not matched to a gene. CDR3 size: 17 residues. The DNA for the CDR3 is TGTGCCAGTAGTACCTACCACGACAGGGTCCGGGATCAGCCCCAGCATTTT. It translates to CASSTYHDRVRDQPQHF.

The chain has TRBV7-8 and TRBJ2-1; 7 bases are a match to TRBD1. The junction had 23 bases not matched to a gene; V was cut back by 10 bases and J by 8 bases. Looked up from germline, CDR1 is SGHVS and CDR2 is FQNEAQ. The CDR3 has 17 amino acids. For the CDR3, the DNA is TGTGCCACCACCCCCCCAGGGGGAGAAGACCCCCGGGATGAGCAGTTCTTC. It is translated as CATTPPGGEDPRDEQFF.

The CDR3 loop is CSVESGRGASTDTQYF. CDR3 bases: TGCAGCGTTGAATCGGGCAGGGGGGCCAGCACAGATACGCAGTATTTT. The J gene is TRBJ2-3, the V gene TRBV29-1, with D possibly TRBD1 on 7 matching bases. V shed 2 bases and J shed 0 bases, with 15 bases lying between them. Looked up from germline, CDR1 is SQVTM and CDR2 is ANQGSEA. The CDR3 covers 16 residues.

The rearrangement joins TRBV9 to TRBJ2-7; 7 nucleotides match TRBD2. V lost 2 bases and J lost 7; bases outside the gene matches: 12. Germline V gene sequence: CDR1 SGDLS, CDR2 YYNGEE. The CDR3 has 15 residues. Written as DNA, the CDR3 is TGTGCCAGCAGCGTCAGCGTAGGAGAACTAGCGGAGCAGTACTTC. This encodes CASSVSVGELAEQYF.

This clone is classed as medium-sized. V and J are TRBV2 and TRBJ1-1; TRBD1 aligns across 8 bases. The CDR3 covers 15 residues. V dropped 9 bases and J dropped 4; count of bases not matched to a gene: 13. The V gene's germline CDR1 is SNHLY and CDR2 FYNNEI. The CDR3 coding sequence is TGTGCCAGATGGTCAAGTGGACAGGGTATCACTGAAGCTTTCTTT. Translated: CARWSSGQGITEAFF. Complete variable domain (other parts from reference TRBV2 and TRBJ1-1): EPEVTQTPSHQVTQMGQEVILRCVPISNHLYFYWYRQILGQKVEFLVSFYNNEISEKSEIFDDQFSVERPDGSNFTLKIRSTKLEDSAMYFCARWSSGQGITEAFFGQGTRLTVV.

The chain joins TRBV2 to TRBJ2-7; D may be TRBD2 (6 bases). Germline loops: CDR1 SNHLY, CDR2 FYNNEI. The V and J ends lost 3 bases and 1 base respectively, with 10 bases between them. CDR3 length: 14 residues. The CDR3 DNA reads as TGTGCCAGCAGTGAGCTAGCGACGTCCTACGAGCAGTACTTC. Translated: CASSELATSYEQYF. Supplemented by reference TRBV2 and TRBJ2-7, the full variable domain reads EPEVTQTPSHQVTQMGQEVILRCVPISNHLYFYWYRQILGQKVEFLVSFYNNEISEKSEIFDDQFSVERPDGSNFTLKIRSTKLEDSAMYFCASSELATSYEQYFGPGTRLTVT.

This clone was picked up a small number of times. CDR3 protein: CASSEVTMSGAYEQYF. The DNA for the CDR3 is TGTGCCAGCAGTGAAGTAACTATGAGCGGGGCCTACGAGCAGTACTTC. The chain combines TRBV6-1 with TRBJ2-7; 7 bases are a match to TRBD2. Germline V gene lookup returns CDR1 MNHNS and CDR2 SASEGT. This CDR3 region has 16 residues. V shed 1 base and J 2 bases; nucleotides not matched to a gene: 8.

The chain links TRBV10-3 to TRBJ1-4; no clear D gene. The CDR3 is made up of 12 amino acids. The V and J ends lost 7 bases and 16 bases respectively, with 19 bases between them. Germline V gene sequence: CDR1 ENHRY, CDR2 SYGVKD. The CDR3 reads CAITLGGRSRFF. The CDR3 DNA reads as TGTGCCATCACCCTGGGAGGGAGGTCCAGGTTTTTT.

V and J are TRBV7-8 and TRBJ2-7; D unresolved. Trimming left V 4 bases short and J 7 bases short, with 11 bases between. The CDR3 runs 12 residues. Germline CDR1 SGHVS, CDR2 FQNEAQ. The CDR3 sequence: CASSSGSAEQYF. CDR3 nucleotide sequence: TGTGCCAGCAGCTCGGGTTCTGCGGAGCAGTACTTC.

The chain recombines TRBV5-8 with TRBJ1-1; D ambiguous. Trimming pared 3 bases from V and 5 bases from J, leaving 11 bases between. Germline assignment: CDR1 SGHTS and CDR2 YDEGEE. The CDR3 length is 13 residues. The CDR3 DNA follows: TGTGCCAGCAGCTCCCCCGGGCTGACTGAAGCTTTCTTT. Residues: CASSSPGLTEAFF.

V is TRBV4-1 and J is TRBJ1-5; no reliable D call. This CDR3 spans 15 amino acids. Germline lookup yields CDR1 MGHRA and CDR2 YSYEKL. Trimming took 0 bases from V and 1 from J, leaving 7 bases between them. The CDR3 region is CASSQDRGSNQPQHF. Here the CDR3 DNA reads TGCGCCAGCAGCCAAGACCGCGGGAGCAATCAGCCCCAGCATTTT.

The V and J genes are TRBV15 and TRBJ2-1; no definite D call. Germline V CDR1 and CDR2: LNHNV, YYDKDF (reference sequence). This CDR3 region has 17 residues. Between the trimmed V and J ends, which lost 2 bases and 0 bases, there was a span of 14 bases. As DNA, the CDR3 is TGTGCCACCAGCAGACGACGGCCCCGAAGCTCCTACAATGAGCAGTTCTTC. Protein sequence: CATSRRRPRSSYNEQFF.